One and the same sample provided the 26 T cell receptor beta chains below, sequenced in a study of T cell responses to AZD1222 COVID-19 vaccine. Here immunoSEQ multiplex PCR was the method, and the copy in TCRdb shows in-frame clones only, minus some. The sample has about 150,000 clones, roughly 88% seen once. The material was peripheral blood, obtained on day 0 of AZD1222 vaccination. The receptors were gathered from an adult in good health.

The genes are TRBV15 and TRBJ2-1; 12 nucleotides agree with TRBD2. Germline lookup yields CDR1 LNHNV and CDR2 YYDKDF (reference sequence). The CDR3 runs to 17 residues. Unmatched junction bases numbered 7, after V lost 0 bases and J lost 7 bases. The CDR3 DNA follows: TGTGCCACCAGCAGAGATCGGCTAGCGGGAGGGGGTAATGAGCAGTTCTTC. Its protein product is CATSRDRLAGGGNEQFF.

The chain combines TRBV30 with TRBJ1-3; weak D call: TRBD1 (5 bases). Per the germline V gene, CDR1 is GTSNPN and CDR2 is SVGIG (reference sequence). V shed 3 bases and J shed 0 bases, with 9 bases lying between them. This CDR3 comprises 14 residues. The CDR3, as DNA: TGTGCCTGGAGGGAAGACAGCTCTGGAAACACCATATATTTT. It is translated as CAWREDSSGNTIYF.

The rearrangement uses TRBV6-6 and TRBJ2-3; D perhaps matches TRBD2 (5 bases). This CDR3 has 14 residues. The V end lost 4 bases, the J end lost 4 bases, and 12 bases lay between the germline ends. The germline gives CDR1 MNHNY, CDR2 SVGAGI (reference sequence). The CDR3 coding sequence is TGTGCCAGCAGTTGGGCGGCCGGGGCAGATACGCAGTATTTT. Translation gives CASSWAAGADTQYF.

This chain uses TRBV7-2 with TRBJ1-3; D gene ambiguous. V was trimmed by 4 bases and J by 1 base, leaving 11 bases between them. Germline loops: CDR1 SGHTA, CDR2 FQGNSA. The CDR3 covers 15 residues. As DNA, the CDR3 is TGTGCCAGCAGCTCCTACAGACCTTCTGGAAACACCATATATTTT. Its translation is CASSSYRPSGNTIYF.

The rearrangement links TRBV19 to TRBJ1-2; maybe TRBD1 (5 bases). This CDR3 spans 12 amino acids. Germline V lookup: CDR1 LNHDA, CDR2 SQIVND (reference sequence). The ends were cut back, 6 bases at V and 7 bases at J, with 12 bases in the middle. CDR3 in amino acids: CASRTDLFGYTF. The CDR3 DNA reads TGTGCCAGTAGGACAGACCTCTTTGGCTACACCTTC.

The V call is TRBV7-2, the J call TRBJ1-1; D remains ambiguous. Germline V CDR1 and CDR2: SGHTA, FQGNSA. The CDR3 length is 14 residues. Trimming shortened V by 1 base and J by 0 bases, and 6 bases separated the two germline ends. CDR3 coding DNA: TGTGCCAGCAGCTTAGGACCCATGAACACTGAAGCTTTCTTT. This gives the protein CASSLGPMNTEAFF. Drawing the rest from reference TRBV7-2 and TRBJ1-1, the complete variable domain is GAGVSQSPSNKVTEKGKDVELRCDPISGHTALYWYRQSLGQGLEFLIYFQGNSAPDKSGLPSDRFSAERTGGSVSTLTIQRTQQEDSAVYLCASSLGPMNTEAFFGQGTRLTVV.

This chain joins TRBV28 and TRBJ2-2, with 7 bases matching TRBD2. V was clipped by 3 bases and J by 1 base; unmatched bases: 5. Germline CDR1 and CDR2: MDHEN and SYDVKM. The CDR3 is made up of 16 amino acids. CDR3 coding DNA: TGTGCCAGCAGTTTGGTTAGCGGGTGGAACACCGGGGAGCTGTTTTTT. It is translated as CASSLVSGWNTGELFF.

The gene calls are TRBV5-6 and TRBJ1-1; 7 bases are shared with TRBD1. The CDR3 sequence is 13 residues long. Germline lookup yields CDR1 SGHDT and CDR2 YYEEEE. The V gene end was trimmed by 0 bases and the J gene end by 6 bases; junction bases not matched to a gene: 2. CDR3 DNA: TGTGCCAGCAGCTTGGCAGGGGGTTCTGAAGCTTTCTTT. Protein product: CASSLAGGSEAFF.

V gene TRBV5-1 combines with J gene TRBJ1-5; possibly TRBD1 for D (5 bases). CDR1 and CDR2 from the germline V gene are SGHRS and YFSETQ. The V end was cut by 4 bases, the J end by 7 bases, with 15 bases between. This CDR3 region has 14 residues. The CDR3 DNA sequence: TGCGCCAGCAGCCCCGGGACCTTTGAGCAGCCCCAGCATTTT. Translating gives CASSPGTFEQPQHF. The complete variable domain, with remaining parts taken from reference TRBV5-1 and TRBJ1-5, reads KAGVTQTPRYLIKTRGQQVTLSCSPISGHRSVSWYQQTPGQGLQFLFEYFSETQRNKGNFPGRFSGRQFSNSRSEMNVSTLELGDSALYLCASSPGTFEQPQHFGDGTRLSIL.

The chain recombines TRBV7-2 with TRBJ1-5, with D maybe TRBD1 (5 bases). V was shortened by 5 bases and J by 10 bases, with 18 bases between the two germline ends. CDR1 SGHTA and CDR2 FQGNSA come from the germline V gene. This CDR3 has 14 residues. CDR3 sequence reads: CASSPRTGAQPQHF. The CDR3 nucleotides read TGTGCCAGCAGCCCCCGGACCGGGGCGCAACCCCAGCATTTT.

The V gene is TRBV5-1, the J gene TRBJ1-1, with 7 bases aligning to TRBD1. Per germline, CDR1 SGHRS and CDR2 YFSETQ. The CDR3 has 14 residues. With V trimmed by 0 bases and J by 5 bases, 4 bases remained unmatched. The CDR3 spells CASSLAGGGTEAFF. For the CDR3, the DNA is TGCGCCAGCAGCTTGGCAGGGGGTGGGACTGAAGCTTTCTTT.

This clone came up once. V is TRBV10-3 and J is TRBJ1-5; D unresolved. V shed 9 bases and J shed 3 bases, with 12 bases lying between them. The CDR3 totals 13 residues. Germline V gene sequence: CDR1 ENHRY, CDR2 SYGVKD. The CDR3 region has the DNA TGTGCCATATCAACAGAGTCCAATCAGCCCCAGCATTTT. It translates to CAISTESNQPQHF.

V usage is TRBV7-3 and J usage is TRBJ2-3; 12 bases match TRBD2. The CDR3 totals 16 residues. J was trimmed by 5 bases and V by 5 bases; bases with no gene match: 8. Germline CDR1 and CDR2: SGHTA and FQGTGA. The CDR3 DNA reads as TGTGCCAGCAGCAGACTAGCGGGAGAGAGGCAAGATACGCAGTATTTT. Amino acids: CASSRLAGERQDTQYF.

The chain combines TRBV5-4 with TRBJ2-3; TRBD2 matches at 8 bases. The length of the CDR3 is 17 residues. Looked up from germline, CDR1 is SGHNT and CDR2 is YYREEE (reference sequence). V trimming: 6 bases; J trimming: 6 bases; junction bases outside the gene matches: 18. CDR3: CASTSTLGTRGKDTQYF. In DNA form, the CDR3 reads TGTGCCAGCACCTCGACCTTGGGGACTAGAGGGAAGGATACGCAGTATTTT.

V is TRBV27 and J is TRBJ2-5, with 8 bases fitting TRBD2. This CDR3 comprises 15 residues. With 3 bases clipped from V and 5 bases from J, the junction kept 8 bases outside the gene matches. Germline CDR1 reads MNHEY; CDR2 reads SMNVEV (reference sequence). Here the CDR3 DNA reads TGTGCCAGCAGTTTCGCGGGAGGCCGTTCCGAGACCCAGTACTTC. Protein sequence: CASSFAGGRSETQYF.

The chain has TRBV27 and TRBJ2-3, with TRBD2 matching 10 bases. The germline gives CDR1 MNHEY, CDR2 SMNVEV (reference sequence). The V gene end was trimmed by 7 bases and the J gene end by 2 bases; junction bases not matched to a gene: 9. The length of the CDR3 is 16 residues. Here the CDR3 reads CASNKYSGRVTDTQYF. CDR3 DNA: TGTGCCAGCAACAAATACAGCGGGAGGGTCACAGATACGCAGTATTTT.

CDR3 loop: CASSLAGAGYNEQFF. CDR3 nucleotides: TGCGCCAGCAGCTTGGCAGGGGCTGGTTACAATGAGCAGTTCTTC. The chain couples TRBV5-1 to TRBJ2-1; tentative D call: TRBD1 (6 bases). The CDR3 runs to 15 residues. The V gene's germline CDR1 is SGHRS and CDR2 YFSETQ. The V gene lost 0 bases and the J gene lost 4 bases, with 11 bases spanning the gap.

The rearrangement links TRBV2 to TRBJ1-1; 7 bases fit TRBD1. Trimming removed 5 bases from V and 3 bases from J; junction bases left unmatched: 6. Germline V gene sequence: CDR1 SNHLY, CDR2 FYNNEI. The CDR3 totals 14 residues. The CDR3 spells CASSQEGAYTEAFF. In DNA form, the CDR3 reads TGTGCCAGCAGTCAGGAGGGGGCGTACACTGAAGCTTTCTTT.

The chain combines TRBV9 with TRBJ2-2; 9 positions agree with TRBD1. The CDR3 covers 15 residues. Looked up from germline, CDR1 is SGDLS and CDR2 is YYNGEE. The V and J ends lost 4 bases and 3 bases, in that order; junction bases with no gene match: 4. The CDR3 nucleotides are TGTGCCAGCAGCCAGGACAGGGGTGACACCGGGGAGCTGTTTTTT. Its translation is CASSQDRGDTGELFF.

DNA for the CDR3: TGTGCCAGCAGCGAGGGGGGCATCACAGATACGCAGTATTTT. This codes for CASSEGGITDTQYF. The J gene is TRBJ2-3, the V gene TRBV9; the D call may be TRBD1 or TRBD2 (6 bases each). The CDR3 runs to 14 residues. Deletions cut 3 bases from V and 2 bases from J, with 10 bases between. Per the germline V gene, CDR1 is SGDLS and CDR2 is YYNGEE.

The genes are TRBV6-2 or TRBV6-3 and TRBJ2-7, with D uncertain. V was clipped by 6 bases and J by 4 bases, with 10 bases between them. This CDR3 comprises 12 residues. Germline-derived CDR1 and CDR2 are MNHEY and SVGEGT. The CDR3 sequence is CASSPSGYEQYF. Written as DNA, the CDR3 is TGTGCCAGCAGCCCCTCTGGGTACGAGCAGTACTTC.

This rearrangement joins TRBV7-2 to TRBJ2-7; D is uncertain. The CDR3 is 13 amino acids. V shed 2 bases and J shed 2 bases, with 7 bases lying between them. The germline V gene has CDR1 SGHTA and CDR2 FQGNSA. The CDR3 bases are TGTGCCAGCAGCTTACGATCCCCCTACGAGCAGTACTTC. The encoded protein is CASSLRSPYEQYF.

The chain joins TRBV30 to TRBJ2-1; D may be TRBD1 (5 bases). The V end lost 2 bases, the J end lost 5 bases, and 13 bases lay between the germline ends. Germline V gene sequence: CDR1 GTSNPN, CDR2 SVGIG (reference sequence). The CDR3 covers 14 residues. The CDR3 region is CAWSLGVADNEQFF. The CDR3 nucleotides are TGTGCCTGGAGTTTAGGGGTGGCAGACAATGAGCAGTTCTTC.

This clone has more than one count but fewer than ten. The chain links TRBV6-2 or TRBV6-3 to TRBJ2-5; D may be TRBD2 (6 bases). Between the trimmed V and J ends, which lost 2 bases and 4 bases, there was a span of 17 bases. CDR1 is MNHEY, CDR2 SVGEGT, per germline. The CDR3 loop spans 16 amino acids. CDR3 protein: CASSYSQPGGGETQYF. CDR3 nucleotides: TGTGCCAGCAGTTACAGCCAACCTGGGGGAGGAGAGACCCAGTACTTC.

This clone was detected once. This sequence joins TRBV4-3 and TRBJ2-3; D is perhaps TRBD1 (6 bases). This CDR3 has 15 amino acids. Trimming took off 2 bases at V and 0 bases at J, with 9 bases between the two ends. Germline assignment: CDR1 LGHNA and CDR2 YSLEER. The CDR3, as DNA: TGCGCCAGCAGCCAATCCGGACAGAGCACAGATACGCAGTATTTT. This encodes CASSQSGQSTDTQYF.

This rearrangement joins TRBV7-6 to TRBJ2-2; D might be TRBD2 (5 bases). Trimming left V 2 bases short and J 3 bases short, with 10 bases between. CDR3 size: 15 residues. Germline assignment: CDR1 SGHVS and CDR2 FNYEAQ. The CDR3 loop is CASSLSERYTGELFF. CDR3 nucleotides: TGTGCCAGCAGCTTATCGGAGCGGTACACCGGGGAGCTGTTTTTT.